A single sample gave rise to the 6 T cell receptor beta chains below, sequenced in a study of cytomegalovirus exposure and HLA in healthy donors. It was with 60 Vbeta and 13 Jbeta primers that the PCR ran. The table came from immunoSEQ multiplex PCR; TCRdb's copy has only in-frame clones and leaves some out. This table has about 200,000 clones, around 83% appearing once. Sequenced: PBMCs. The receptors originated from a girl aged 10-17 years in good health and CMV-seronegative.

The rearrangement uses TRBV30 and TRBJ1-1; no clear D. CDR1 is GTSNPN, CDR2 SVGIG, per germline (reference sequence). The CDR3 length is 11 residues. V lost 0 bases to trimming and J lost 11 bases, with 10 bases between them. CDR3 DNA: TGTGCCTGGAGTGTATCGATCGGGGCTTTCTTT. This codes for CAWSVSIGAFF. Supplemented by reference TRBV30 and TRBJ1-1, the full variable domain reads SQTIHQWPATLVQPVGSPLSLECTVEGTSNPNLYWYRQAAGRGLQLLFYSVGIGQISSEVPQNLSASRPQDRQFILSSKKLLLSDSGFYLCAWSVSIGAFFGQGTRLTVV.

The chain has TRBV18 and TRBJ1-2; D gene unclear. Trimming cost V 3 bases and J 2 bases, with 7 bases left between them. The CDR3 spans 13 residues. CDR1 is KGHSH and CDR2 is LQKENI in the germline V gene. In nucleotides, the CDR3 is TGTGCCAGCTCACCGAGGGAAAACTATGGCTACACCTTC. This encodes CASSPRENYGYTF.

The CDR3 bases are TGTGCCACCAGCAATATAGAGCGGACGGGAAATATCTACGAGCAGTACTTC. It yields the protein CATSNIERTGNIYEQYF. The J gene is TRBJ2-7, the V gene TRBV15; tentatively, D is TRBD2 (5 bases). The CDR3 totals 17 residues. CDR1 and CDR2 (germline): LNHNV, YYDKDF (reference sequence). The V and J ends lost 4 bases and 3 bases respectively, with 22 bases between them.

CDR3 sequence reads: CASSTRTGEYTGELFF. The CDR3 DNA sequence: TGTGCCAGCAGCACGAGGACAGGGGAATACACCGGGGAGCTGTTTTTT. The genes are TRBV11-3 and TRBJ2-2; TRBD1 matches 9 bases. J lost 3 bases, V lost 5 bases, and 7 bases had no gene match. Germline values: CDR1 SGHNT, CDR2 YENEEA. The CDR3 extends over 16 amino acids.

The sample holds one count of this clone. The J gene is TRBJ2-5, the V gene TRBV30; 8 positions agree with TRBD1. Germline values: CDR1 GTSNPN, CDR2 SVGIG (reference sequence). V gave up 8 bases and J gave up 2 bases; unmatched junction bases: 7. CDR3 size: 13 residues. This CDR3 reads CASDRGNQETQYF. In nucleotides, the CDR3 is TGTGCCAGTGACAGGGGAAATCAAGAGACCCAGTACTTC.

The rearrangement uses TRBV13 and TRBJ2-1, with 10 bases identical to TRBD2. From germline, CDR1 is PRHDT and CDR2 FYEKMQ (reference sequence). V dropped 2 bases and J dropped 0; count of bases not matched to a gene: 4. There are 17 residues in the CDR3. The CDR3 coding sequence is TGTGCCAGCAGCTTATCACTAGCGGGGTCCTCCTACAATGAGCAGTTCTTC. Translated: CASSLSLAGSSYNEQFF.